These 29 T cell receptor beta chains originate from one sample sequenced in a study of post-analysis software for immune sequencing data. Unique molecular identifiers featured in each of the TCR beta cDNA libraries. TCRdb ran MiXCR on the PCR reads and lists one entry per CDR3 protein. The sample lists over 700,000 distinct CDR3 sequences; 25% to 30% were seen once. The antigens these receptors bind are not known. Study findings and constraints: The five TRBV segments detected at higher frequency in patients than in controls included TRBV5-6, TRBV5-1 and TRBV20-1.

The specimen sequenced was blood. These receptors all stem from a girl aged 5-17 years with multiple sclerosis.

V gene TRBV28 combines with J gene TRBJ2-7; D gene ambiguous. V was clipped by 7 bases and J by 2 bases, with 12 bases between them. This CDR3 contains 13 residues. Germline V lookup: CDR1 MDHEN, CDR2 SYDVKM. CDR3 sequence: CASKTRMAYEQYF. In DNA form, the CDR3 reads TGTGCCAGCAAGACTCGGATGGCCTACGAGCAGTACTTC.

This clonotype was counted many times. This chain joins TRBV5-5 and TRBJ2-3, with 7 positions matching TRBD2. The J segment lost 6 bases and the V segment lost 4 bases, leaving 2 bases of the junction unmatched. Germline CDR1 SGHKS, CDR2 YYEKEE (reference sequence). The CDR3 is made up of 12 amino acids. This CDR3 reads CASSGTTDTQYF. DNA of the CDR3: TGTGCCAGCAGCGGGACTACCGATACGCAGTATTTT.

The CDR3 sequence: CASSPYPHGNPEPWAFF. The CDR3 nucleotides are TGTGCCAGCAGCCCTTACCCGCACGGTAATCCGGAACCGTGGGCTTTCTTT. This chain connects TRBV5-8 to TRBJ1-1; D is unresolved. The germline V gene encodes CDR1 SGHTS and CDR2 YDEGEE. This CDR3 spans 17 amino acids. V was shortened by 4 bases and J by 11 bases, with 30 bases between the two germline ends.

V gene TRBV6-6 combines with J gene TRBJ2-4; D ambiguous. CDR3 length equals 13 residues. Germline values: CDR1 MNHNY, CDR2 SVGAGI (reference sequence). Trimming cost V 6 bases and J 7 bases, with 13 bases left between them. CDR3 amino acids: CASRTSGVNIQYF. DNA for the CDR3: TGTGCCAGCAGAACAAGTGGAGTGAACATTCAGTACTTC.

This clonotype turned up a few times. J is TRBJ2-5 and V is TRBV28, with a tentative D call TRBD1 (5 bases). CDR1 and CDR2 from the germline V gene are MDHEN and SYDVKM. Trimming took 5 bases from V and 5 from J, leaving 15 bases between them. The CDR3 sequence is 14 residues long. The CDR3 protein is CASSTLAGWETQYF. In nucleotides, the CDR3 is TGTGCCAGCAGTACCCTGGCAGGGTGGGAGACCCAGTACTTC.

This clonotype was seen a handful of times. The chain uses TRBV12-3 or TRBV12-4 and TRBJ2-7; TRBD2 agrees at 8 bases. V trimming: 3 bases; J trimming: 0 bases; junction bases outside the gene matches: 22. The CDR3 totals 21 residues. The CDR3 coding sequence is TGTGCCAGCAGTTTTAAAGTCCGGGGGGGCGCTGGGACATTGAGCTCCTACGAGCAGTACTTC. This gives the protein CASSFKVRGGAGTLSSYEQYF.

This clonotype was detected a few times. This rearrangement joins TRBV2 to TRBJ2-7; a weak D match, TRBD2 (5 bases). Trimming removed 6 bases from V and 6 bases from J, with 15 bases in between. Germline V lookup: CDR1 SNHLY, CDR2 FYNNEI. CDR3 length equals 13 residues. The CDR3 spells CASSSSGKVEQYF. CDR3 DNA: TGTGCCAGCAGCTCAAGCGGTAAGGTCGAGCAGTACTTC.

Ten or more counts support this clonotype. The chain links TRBV24-1 to TRBJ2-5; D gene unclear. The germline gives CDR1 KGHDR, CDR2 SFDVKD. CDR3 length: 15 residues. The V end was cut by 0 bases, the J end by 2 bases, with 9 bases between. Here the CDR3 reads CATSDLSPRQETQYF. The CDR3 DNA reads TGTGCCACCAGTGATTTGTCTCCCAGACAAGAGACCCAGTACTTC.

The chain is built from TRBV6-5 and TRBJ1-1; TRBD1 is a possible D gene (5 bases). This CDR3 is built from 14 residues. V was trimmed by 6 bases and J by 1 base, leaving 12 bases between them. Germline-derived CDR1 and CDR2 are MNHEY and SVGAGI. In nucleotides, the CDR3 is TGTGCCAGCAGCCGCGACAGAAAGAACACTGAAGCTTTCTTT. Protein: CASSRDRKNTEAFF.

Regarding this clonotype: Sequence at one end of the junction differs from germline and may be a read error. The V call is TRBV29-1, the J call TRBJ2-4; 8 nucleotides match TRBD1. Near its end, the DNA agrees better with TRBJ2-5, so the J call may be wrong. CDR3 length equals 15 residues. Germline CDR1 SQVTM, CDR2 ANQGSEA. The CDR3 sequence is CSVTVDRAIQGTQYF. CDR3 nucleotides: TGCAGCGTCACAGTGGACAGGGCCATTCAAGGGACCCAGTACTTC.

Of note for this clonotype: Just one base apart from a much larger clone, this may be a read error. The chain has TRBV20-1 and TRBJ2-7; no firm D call. The J call is doubtful: the DNA matches TRBJ2-5 better. The CDR3 length is 10 residues. Germline V CDR1 and CDR2: DFQATT, SNEGSKA (reference sequence). The CDR3 region has the DNA TGCAGTGCTATTTGGGAGACCCAGTACTTC. Protein: CSAIWETQYF.

V is TRBV6-1 and J is TRBJ1-4, with D unclear. V lost 6 bases and J 2 bases, leaving 7 bases between the germline ends. CDR1 and CDR2 from the germline V gene are MNHNS and SASEGT. The CDR3 covers 13 residues. CDR3 nucleotide sequence: TGTGCCAGCAGAGGACGGACTAATGAAAAACTGTTTTTT. Translation gives CASRGRTNEKLFF.

The table lists this clonotype with a count of one. The chain recombines TRBV6-2 or TRBV6-3 with TRBJ2-1, with 12 nucleotides matching TRBD2. The CDR3 is 17 amino acids. CDR1 is MNHEY and CDR2 is SVGEGT in the germline V gene. V lost 5 bases, J lost 5 bases, and 10 bases stayed unmatched. CDR3 nucleotides: TGTGCCAGCAGTGATGGGACTAGCGGGCCCTTTGACAATGAGCAGTTCTTC. This encodes CASSDGTSGPFDNEQFF.

This clonotype showed up just a few times. The J gene is TRBJ2-5, the V gene TRBV5-1; 7 nucleotides agree with TRBD1. The CDR3 is 14 residues long. Germline assignment: CDR1 SGHRS and CDR2 YFSETQ. Trimming took 6 bases from V and 3 from J; bases not matched to a gene: 8. The CDR3 sequence is CASTDPDREETQYF. The CDR3 DNA follows: TGCGCCAGCACCGACCCCGACAGGGAAGAGACCCAGTACTTC. Supplemented by reference TRBV5-1 and TRBJ2-5, the full variable domain reads KAGVTQTPRYLIKTRGQQVTLSCSPISGHRSVSWYQQTPGQGLQFLFEYFSETQRNKGNFPGRFSGRQFSNSRSEMNVSTLELGDSALYLCASTDPDREETQYFGPGTRLLVL.

This clonotype was picked up a small number of times. The V and J genes are TRBV6-2 or TRBV6-3 and TRBJ1-1; D is perhaps TRBD1 (6 bases). The ends were cut back, 0 bases at V and 4 bases at J, with 18 bases in the middle. Germline V CDR1 and CDR2: MNHEY, SVGEGT. The CDR3 covers 17 residues. The CDR3 DNA reads TGTGCCAGCAGTTACTCGACTATCTACAGGGAGGGCACTGAAGCTTTCTTT. It is translated as CASSYSTIYREGTEAFF.

This chain joins TRBV27 and TRBJ2-3, with TRBD2 identical over 9 bases. This CDR3 contains 16 residues. Trimming at V came to 7 bases and at J to 2 bases, leaving 10 bases not matched to a gene. Per germline, CDR1 MNHEY and CDR2 SMNVEV (reference sequence). Here the CDR3 reads CASTDGLAGLTDTQYF. The CDR3 nucleotides are TGTGCCAGCACCGACGGGCTAGCGGGGCTCACAGATACGCAGTATTTT.

There are a few counts of this clonotype. The chain couples TRBV28 to TRBJ2-7; TRBD2 agrees at 12 bases. This CDR3 spans 15 amino acids. From germline, CDR1 is MDHEN and CDR2 SYDVKM. V dropped 3 bases and J dropped 5; count of bases not matched to a gene: 5. The CDR3: CASSLWASGRDEQYF. The CDR3 DNA reads as TGTGCCAGCAGTTTGTGGGCTAGCGGGAGGGACGAGCAGTACTTC.

This chain uses TRBV9 with TRBJ1-2; 7 positions agree with TRBD1. The germline V gene encodes CDR1 SGDLS and CDR2 YYNGEE. The CDR3 has 14 residues. Trimming took 4 bases from V and 6 from J; bases not matched to a gene: 9. CDR3 bases: TGTGCCAGCAGCAAAGCGACAGGGTACGATGGCTACACCTTC. Its translation is CASSKATGYDGYTF.

The V and J genes are TRBV15 and TRBJ2-5; 13 bases align to TRBD2. V gave up 7 bases and J gave up 3 bases; unmatched junction bases: 2. Germline loops: CDR1 LNHNV, CDR2 YYDKDF (reference sequence). This CDR3 has 14 residues. CDR3 sequence (DNA): TGTGCCACCAAAGGACTAGCGGGAGAAGAGACCCAGTACTTC. It codes for CATKGLAGEETQYF.

There are a few counts of this clonotype. The gene calls are TRBV10-3 and TRBJ2-1; D assignment may be TRBD1 or TRBD2 (5 bases each). The CDR3 totals 12 residues. Per the germline V gene, CDR1 is ENHRY and CDR2 is SYGVKD. The V gene lost 10 bases and the J gene lost 8 bases, with 15 bases spanning the gap. The CDR3 region is CASKGRDDEQFF. CDR3 coding DNA: TGTGCCAGCAAGGGCAGGGACGATGAGCAGTTCTTC.

This clonotype was seen a handful of times. This chain uses TRBV29-1 with TRBJ1-2, with D possibly TRBD1 on 5 matching bases. The length of the CDR3 is 12 residues. V dropped 4 bases and J dropped 7 bases, with 13 bases sitting between them. CDR1 is SQVTM and CDR2 is ANQGSEA in the germline V gene. The CDR3 DNA is TGCAGCGTTGGGGCCAGGGCCGGTGGCTACACCTTC. This sequence encodes CSVGARAGGYTF. Supplemented by reference TRBV29-1 and TRBJ1-2, the full variable domain reads SAVISQKPSRDICQRGTSLTIQCQVDSQVTMMFWYRQQPGQSLTLIATANQGSEATYESGFVIDKFPISRPNLTFSTLTVSNMSPEDSSIYLCSVGARAGGYTFGSGTRLTVV.

V and J are TRBV20-1 and TRBJ2-1; TRBD2 aligns across 7 bases. CDR1 DFQATT and CDR2 SNEGSKA come from the germline V gene (reference sequence). V lost 2 bases to trimming and J lost 4 bases; unmatched junction nucleotides: 8. This CDR3 region has 15 residues. CDR3 nucleotides: TGCAGTGCTAGACCCCGGGGGGTAGGGTACAATGAGCAGTTCTTC. Translating it yields CSARPRGVGYNEQFF.

This chain connects TRBV20-1 to TRBJ2-3, with TRBD2 matching over 8 bases. The CDR3 length is 15 residues. V was pared by 3 bases and J by 5 bases, with 10 bases of the junction left unmatched. Germline-derived CDR1 and CDR2 are DFQATT and SNEGSKA (reference sequence). The CDR3 DNA follows: TGCAGTGCTAGGCCGGGGCGGGGGGCGAGAGATACGCAGTATTTT. Its translation is CSARPGRGARDTQYF.

This chain joins TRBV4-3 and TRBJ2-5; 7 nucleotides match TRBD2. The length of the CDR3 is 15 residues. Germline loops: CDR1 LGHNA, CDR2 YSLEER. J was trimmed by 11 bases and V by 0 bases; bases with no gene match: 12. The CDR3 coding sequence is TGCGCCAGCAGCCAAGACGCGGGGGAGAACAATGAGCAGTACTTC. This encodes CASSQDAGENNEQYF.

Remarks on this clonotype: A junction boundary mismatches the germline segment, possibly from a read error. The chain is built from TRBV6-5 and TRBJ1-6; D call uncertain. The germline gives CDR1 MNHEY, CDR2 SVGAGI. This CDR3 region has 16 residues. The CDR3 sequence: CTSSYRTVGGNSPLHF. The CDR3 DNA reads TGTACCAGCAGTTACCGGACGGTGGGCGGCAATTCACCCCTCCACTTT.

J is TRBJ2-7 and V is TRBV3-1; D tentatively fits TRBD1 or TRBD2 (5 bases each). The CDR3 length is 16 residues. The germline gives CDR1 LGHDT, CDR2 YNNKEL (reference sequence). V was shortened by 3 bases and J by 5 bases, with 20 bases between the two germline ends. The CDR3 sequence is CASSQVAGLWGHEQYF. In nucleotides, the CDR3 is TGTGCCAGCAGCCAGGTAGCAGGGCTTTGGGGACACGAGCAGTACTTC.

This chain uses TRBV15 with TRBJ2-1; TRBD1 might be the D (6 bases). This CDR3 comprises 14 residues. Trimming shortened V by 3 bases and J by 7 bases, and 13 bases separated the two germline ends. Germline V gene lookup returns CDR1 LNHNV and CDR2 YYDKDF (reference sequence). The CDR3 sequence: CATSSGQFGNEQFF. In DNA form, the CDR3 reads TGTGCCACCAGCAGCGGACAGTTCGGAAATGAGCAGTTCTTC.

The table lists this clonotype with many counts. The V gene is TRBV7-2, the J gene TRBJ2-7; 7 bases agree with TRBD1. CDR1 is SGHTA, CDR2 FQGNSA, per germline. The CDR3 spans 15 residues. The J segment lost 6 bases and the V segment lost 7 bases, leaving 15 bases of the junction unmatched. Here the CDR3 reads CASTLQTGNLGEQYF. In DNA form, the CDR3 reads TGTGCCAGCACCCTCCAGACAGGGAATCTAGGCGAGCAGTACTTC.

The chain has TRBV7-9 and TRBJ1-1; 12 bases are a match to TRBD1. After removal of 4 bases from V and 0 bases from J, the junction contained 9 bases not matched to a gene. Germline V lookup: CDR1 SEHNR, CDR2 FQNEAQ (reference sequence). The CDR3 consists of 18 residues. The CDR3 loop reads CASSSTGTGGLLNTEAFF. The CDR3 coding sequence is TGTGCCAGCAGCTCGACCGGGACAGGGGGCCTTTTGAACACTGAAGCTTTCTTT.